Sequencing of this T cell receptor beta chain was carried out in a study of shared clonotypes between healthy human individuals. Several immunoSEQ plates received, in even portions, the genomic DNA of each subset. Sequencing used immunoSEQ multiplex PCR; TCRdb keeps in-frame clones, though not all of them. Of about 2.1 million clones detected, 90% to 95% appear once; the ten largest clones hold over 1.5%. The germline gives CDR1 MNHEY, CDR2 SMNVEV (reference sequence). The J segment lost 6 bases and the V segment lost 3 bases, leaving 7 bases of the junction unmatched. This CDR3 is built from 15 residues. Positive CCR7 selection of CD45RO-negative cells yielded the naive CD8 cells, and terminally differentiated effector memory CD45RA+ cells were excluded. Adults of Caucasian background living in Nashville, Tennessee made up all donors.

The sequencing sample was made of naive CD8+ T cells from PBMCs. The TCR sequence derives from a man aged 18-30 years in good health. Some clones in this sample may be carry-over from other donors' samples. The chain combines TRBV27 with TRBJ1-2; 10 nucleotides line up with TRBD1. The chain's CDR3 is CASSFLTGGGDGYTF. The DNA of the CDR3 is TGTGCCAGCAGTTTCCTGACAGGGGGCGGTGATGGCTACACCTTC.